The 18 T cell receptor beta chains below were found in one sample sequenced in a study of identical twins. TCRdb reprocessed the 5' RACE reads via MiXCR and lists one record per CDR3 protein. This table holds fewer than 250,000 distinct CDR3 sequences, about 7.5% found once. These data were also reused for a study on yellow fever vaccine responses in identical twins.

The sequencing input was memory (CD45RO+) T cells sorted from blood. Source of these receptors: a woman aged 18-35 years in good health.

This clonotype has just a few counts. J is TRBJ2-1 and V is TRBV5-1; the D is unclear. CDR1 is SGHRS and CDR2 is YFSETQ in the germline V gene. V was clipped by 0 bases and J by 2 bases, with 9 bases between them. This CDR3 contains 15 residues. CDR3 sequence reads: CASSLGAFAYNEQFF. CDR3 nucleotide sequence: TGCGCCAGCAGCTTGGGGGCATTCGCCTACAATGAGCAGTTCTTC.

This clonotype has more than one count but fewer than ten. The chain recombines TRBV11-1 with TRBJ2-3, with no clear D. Germline values: CDR1 SGHAT, CDR2 FQDESV (reference sequence). V dropped 5 bases and J dropped 5 bases, with 11 bases sitting between them. The CDR3 runs to 13 residues. The CDR3 bases are TGTGCCAGCAGCCCACCTTGGAGAGATACGCAGTATTTT. Its translation: CASSPPWRDTQYF. The entire variable domain, with the rest obtained from reference TRBV11-1 and TRBJ2-3, is as follows: EAEVAQSPRYKITEKSQAVAFWCDPISGHATLYWYRQILGQGPELLVQFQDESVVDDSQLPKDRFSAERLKGVDSTLKIQPAELGDSAMYLCASSPPWRDTQYFGPGTRLTVL.

V usage is TRBV6-2 or TRBV6-3 and J usage is TRBJ1-1, with 7 nucleotides matching TRBD1. V shed 5 bases, J shed 2 bases, and the junction held 8 bases outside the gene matches. Germline CDR1 and CDR2: MNHEY and SVGEGT. The CDR3 is made up of 15 amino acids. The CDR3, as DNA: TGTGCCAGCAGTCGACGGGACAGATATAACACTGAAGCTTTCTTT. Translation: CASSRRDRYNTEAFF.

The rearrangement uses TRBV2 and TRBJ2-1, with 10 bases identical to TRBD2. CDR3 size: 17 residues. The trim removed 7 bases at V and 6 bases at J, leaving 15 bases unmatched. The germline CDR1 and CDR2 sequences are SNHLY and FYNNEI. CDR3 amino acids: CASIFTRFPSGGNEQFF. The CDR3 coding sequence is TGTGCCAGCATTTTCACCCGGTTCCCTAGCGGGGGCAATGAGCAGTTCTTC.

Many counts were recorded for this clonotype. This chain joins TRBV28 and TRBJ2-5, with a tentative D call TRBD1 (5 bases). Trimming removed 4 bases at V and 7 bases at J, with 13 bases between. This CDR3 has 13 residues. CDR1 and CDR2 from the germline V gene are MDHEN and SYDVKM. This CDR3 reads CASSYQGLGTQYF. The CDR3 nucleotides are TGTGCCAGCAGTTACCAGGGCTTGGGGACCCAGTACTTC.

The table lists this clonotype with many counts. The chain uses TRBV2 and TRBJ2-1; D unclear. The CDR3 extends over 14 amino acids. The V end was cut by 5 bases, the J end by 0 bases, with 8 bases between. The germline V gene encodes CDR1 SNHLY and CDR2 FYNNEI. This CDR3 reads CASSLRSSYNEQFF. DNA of the CDR3: TGTGCCAGCAGTCTTAGGAGCTCCTACAATGAGCAGTTCTTC.

Only a few counts were recorded for this clonotype. The V call is TRBV14, the J call TRBJ2-2, with no clear D. Looked up from germline, CDR1 is SGHDN and CDR2 is FVKESK. Trimming pared 3 bases from V and 0 bases from J, leaving 8 bases between. The CDR3 is 15 amino acids. This CDR3 reads CASSHRLTNTGELFF. CDR3 nucleotides: TGTGCCAGCAGCCACCGACTGACGAACACCGGGGAGCTGTTTTTT.

This clonotype was detected many times. This rearrangement joins TRBV5-1 to TRBJ2-5; unclear D gene. Trimming took off 0 bases at V and 3 bases at J, with 9 bases between the two ends. This CDR3 is built from 14 residues. Germline assignment: CDR1 SGHRS and CDR2 YFSETQ. The CDR3, as DNA: TGCGCCAGCAGCTTGGCGTGGATTAAAGAGACCCAGTACTTC. This translates into CASSLAWIKETQYF.

This clonotype was seen only a few times. The chain has TRBV20-1 and TRBJ1-5, with TRBD1 as a possible D gene (5 bases). Germline V CDR1 and CDR2: DFQATT, SNEGSKA (reference sequence). The length of the CDR3 is 12 residues. Trimming took 3 bases from V and 7 from J, leaving 10 bases between them. The CDR3 coding sequence is TGCAGTGCTAGTTTTGGGACCCAGCCCCAGCATTTT. As protein: CSASFGTQPQHF.

This sequence joins TRBV6-2 or TRBV6-3 and TRBJ2-2, with D unresolved. This CDR3 is built from 14 residues. Trimming shortened V by 6 bases and J by 3 bases, and 11 bases separated the two germline ends. Germline V gene data show CDR1 as MNHEY and CDR2 as SVGEGT. CDR3 bases: TGTGCCAGCAGCATGGTGGTGGACACCGGGGAGCTGTTTTTT. This encodes CASSMVVDTGELFF.

The chain combines TRBV20-1 with TRBJ1-1, with TRBD1 matching 10 bases. This CDR3 is 12 amino acids long. In germline, CDR1 is DFQATT, CDR2 SNEGSKA (reference sequence). Trimming cost V 7 bases and J 11 bases; bases outside gene matches: 10. CDR3 loop: CSGYGTGVGAFF. The DNA for the CDR3 is TGCAGTGGCTATGGGACAGGGGTTGGGGCTTTCTTT.

The chain couples TRBV5-1 to TRBJ1-6; D uncertain. The CDR3 extends over 16 amino acids. V was shortened by 2 bases and J by 1 base, with 10 bases between the two germline ends. Germline V gene data show CDR1 as SGHRS and CDR2 as YFSETQ. DNA for the CDR3: TGCGCCAGCAGCTTAACCAGCGAATCCTATAATTCACCCCTCCACTTT. This codes for CASSLTSESYNSPLHF.

This clonotype was detected ten times or more. The chain carries TRBV29-1 and TRBJ2-3, with D possibly matching TRBD1 (6 bases). CDR3 length equals 15 residues. CDR1 and CDR2 from the germline V gene are SQVTM and ANQGSEA. Trimming removed 4 bases at V and 0 bases at J, with 14 bases between. CDR3 region: CSVAQGLMSTDTQYF. The DNA for the CDR3 is TGCAGCGTTGCACAGGGTCTAATGAGCACAGATACGCAGTATTTT.

This clonotype was seen repeatedly, ten times or more. V gene TRBV14 combines with J gene TRBJ2-7; TRBD2 agrees at 12 bases. The V segment lost 4 bases and the J segment 5 bases; nucleotides outside the gene matches: 9. Germline values: CDR1 SGHDN, CDR2 FVKESK. The length of the CDR3 is 16 residues. CDR3 protein: CASSLLAGGPMNEQYF. In DNA form, the CDR3 reads TGTGCCAGCAGCCTCCTAGCGGGAGGGCCCATGAACGAGCAGTACTTC.

A few counts support this clonotype. This chain uses TRBV29-1 with TRBJ2-2, with D possibly matching TRBD2 (5 bases). The V gene's germline CDR1 is SQVTM and CDR2 ANQGSEA. CDR3 length: 15 residues. The V and J ends lost 3 bases and 7 bases respectively, with 18 bases between them. CDR3 protein: CSVDGKSGIGGELFF. Here the CDR3 DNA reads TGCAGCGTTGATGGAAAGTCCGGGATCGGCGGGGAGCTGTTTTTT.

This rearrangement joins TRBV6-2 or TRBV6-3 to TRBJ2-2; D unclear. This CDR3 spans 11 amino acids. The V end was cut by 10 bases, the J end by 6 bases, with 9 bases between. CDR1 is MNHEY, CDR2 SVGEGT, per germline. The CDR3 loop reads CAISAPGELFF. The CDR3 DNA reads TGTGCCATCTCAGCGCCCGGGGAGCTGTTTTTT.

The sample holds many counts of this clonotype. V and J are TRBV12-3 or TRBV12-4 and TRBJ2-5; D not resolved. This CDR3 comprises 11 residues. Trimming took off 7 bases at V and 5 bases at J, with 8 bases between the two ends. The CDR3 loop is CASKNAETQYF. DNA of the CDR3: TGTGCCAGCAAAAACGCGGAGACCCAGTACTTC.

The table lists this clonotype with many counts. This sequence joins TRBV7-2 and TRBJ2-7; 13 bases map to TRBD2. The V segment lost 5 bases and the J segment 5 bases; nucleotides outside the gene matches: 9. Per germline, CDR1 SGHTA and CDR2 FQGNSA. This CDR3 has 16 amino acids. The DNA of the CDR3 is TGTGCCAGCAGCCGAGAGGGACTAGCGGGATCAAACGAGCAGTACTTC. This translates into CASSREGLAGSNEQYF.